The TCR beta chain described here comes from a study of blood T cell repertoires in COVID-19. Study in general: Acute and convalescent COVID-19 specimens originated in the United States, Italy and Spain. The cDNA or gDNA used as material had been derived from T cells, B-cell-depleted T cells, or PBMCs.

In the source study's methods: How many nucleated cells were present was estimated from reference gene primer amplification. Generated by immunoSEQ multiplex PCR, the TCRdb table keeps only in-frame clones and is missing some. The V and J calls and clone size are taken from that table; D and trimming were inferred from the DNA. The table has 250,000 or so clones, around 84% seen once. CDR3 length equals 14 residues. Deletions cut 3 bases from V and 2 bases from J, with 8 bases between. Germline CDR1 reads MGHRA; CDR2 reads YSYEKL. The receptor's source is a woman aged 40 to 50 who had recovered from COVID-19. This chain connects TRBV4-1 to TRBJ1-5; D remains unclear. The sequencing sample was made of peripheral blood. CDR3 sequence: CASSQISGNQPQHF. Written as DNA, the CDR3 is TGCGCCAGCAGCCAGATTTCGGGCAATCAGCCCCAGCATTTT.